This passage covers 10 T cell receptor beta chains from one sample sequenced in a study of neurological immune-mediated disorders (dated by TCRdb to between 2018 and 2020). Libraries came from 5' RACE. This sample was sequenced with an Illumina HiSeq 2500. TCRdb handled the public reads itself, with Q25 trimming in fastp and clone calling in MiXCR, and kept productive beta chains. Here each entry gathers all rows of one CDR3 protein and keeps the most common genes and DNA. The sample table holds more than 20,000 distinct CDR3 sequences, of which 2% to 2.5% were seen once. The top ten clonotypes cover 2% to 2.5% of the sample. Material: PBMCs. The receptors originated from a woman aged 45-60 years with multiple sclerosis.

This clonotype is medium-sized in the sample. The J gene is TRBJ1-1, the V gene TRBV4-3; D possibly corresponds to TRBD1 (6 bases). The CDR3 loop spans 13 amino acids. Between the trimmed V and J ends, which lost 7 bases and 1 base, there was a span of 10 bases. The germline V gene has CDR1 LGHNA and CDR2 YSLEER. The CDR3 coding sequence is TGCGCCAGCACCGGACAGCAGAACACTGAAGCTTTCTTT. Encoded protein: CASTGQQNTEAFF.

This clonotype was seen at least ten times. The chain carries TRBV7-2 and TRBJ1-1, with D unclear. Germline CDR1 SGHTA, CDR2 FQGNSA. The CDR3 runs to 16 residues. Trimming cost V 0 bases and J 1 base, with 12 bases left between them. The CDR3 bases are TGTGCCAGCAGCTTAGCGCGGCCCAGGCCGAACACTGAAGCTTTCTTT. Amino acid sequence: CASSLARPRPNTEAFF.

This clonotype was picked up many times. For the CDR3, the DNA is TGTGCCAGCAAGGTGGGGGACACCATATATTTT. It is translated as CASKVGDTIYF. The genes are TRBV6-4 and TRBJ1-3; D perhaps matches TRBD1 (5 bases). The V gene lost 7 bases and the J gene lost 8 bases, with 9 bases spanning the gap. The CDR3 has 11 residues. CDR1 is MRHNA, CDR2 SNTAGT, per germline.

In its sample, this clonotype was seen many times. The chain employs TRBV9 and TRBJ2-3, with no clear D. The CDR3 length is 14 residues. Germline V gives CDR1 SGDLS, CDR2 YYNGEE. Trimming took 1 base from V and 0 from J, leaving 6 bases between them. Here the CDR3 reads CASSVTQSTDTQYF. The CDR3 DNA reads as TGTGCCAGCAGCGTAACCCAGAGCACAGATACGCAGTATTTT.

By share, this clonotype counts as medium-sized. The chain employs TRBV5-1 and TRBJ1-2; weak D call: TRBD1 (6 bases). Germline loops: CDR1 SGHRS, CDR2 YFSETQ. The CDR3 consists of 13 residues. V was clipped by 4 bases and J by 6 bases, with 13 bases between them. The DNA of the CDR3 is TGCGCCAGCAGCCCTACAGGGTCCAATGGCTACACCTTC. Protein sequence: CASSPTGSNGYTF.

This clonotype was seen at least ten times. V gene TRBV28 combines with J gene TRBJ2-3, with 8 bases that match TRBD2. This CDR3 comprises 14 residues. After removal of 6 bases from V and 5 bases from J, the junction contained 7 bases not matched to a gene. Germline V gives CDR1 MDHEN, CDR2 SYDVKM. As DNA, the CDR3 is TGTGCCAGCAGACAAGCGGGAGATTTAGATACGCAGTATTTT. Protein sequence: CASRQAGDLDTQYF.

This clonotype was picked up a small number of times. In this CDR3 the conserved last residue, phenylalanine or tryptophan, is missing, so a read error is likely. This chain uses TRBV7-7 with TRBJ2-7; a possible D gene is TRBD1 (5 bases). This CDR3 is 13 amino acids long. CDR1 and CDR2 from the germline V gene are SSHAT and FNYEAQ (reference sequence). DNA for the CDR3: TGTGCTAGCAGCTATGGGGCAAACTACGAGCAGTACAAC. Translation: CASSYGANYEQYN.

This clonotype was seen many times. This rearrangement joins TRBV5-1 to TRBJ1-3, with D possibly being TRBD1 (5 bases). The CDR3 contains 14 residues. With 4 bases removed from V and 2 bases from J, the gap between germline ends came to 10 bases. Germline V gene lookup returns CDR1 SGHRS and CDR2 YFSETQ. For the CDR3, the DNA is TGCGCCAGCAGCGGGAGGACAACTGGAAACACCATATATTTT. Translating gives CASSGRTTGNTIYF. Full variable domain (outside the CDR3, taken from reference TRBV5-1 and TRBJ1-3): KAGVTQTPRYLIKTRGQQVTLSCSPISGHRSVSWYQQTPGQGLQFLFEYFSETQRNKGNFPGRFSGRQFSNSRSEMNVSTLELGDSALYLCASSGRTTGNTIYFGEGSWLTVV.

This clonotype was found many times. The gene calls are TRBV12-3 or TRBV12-4 and TRBJ1-2, with D tentatively TRBD1 (6 bases). The CDR3 has 16 residues. Trimming cost V 4 bases and J 4 bases, with 19 bases left between them. The CDR3 nucleotides read TGTGCCAGCAGTTGGGGGCAGGGAGGGAAGCTCTATGGCTACACCTTC. Encoded protein: CASSWGQGGKLYGYTF.

Worth noting for this clonotype: Given a much more abundant clone one base away, this may be a read error. This chain connects TRBV2 to TRBJ1-5; tentatively, D is TRBD1 (5 bases). The germline gives CDR1 SNHLY, CDR2 FYNNEI. The CDR3 length is 15 residues. The CDR3 protein is CASSEMSRASGAQNF. DNA of the CDR3: TGTGCCAGCAGTGAAATGTCCAGGGCCTCTGGGGCCCAGAATTTT.